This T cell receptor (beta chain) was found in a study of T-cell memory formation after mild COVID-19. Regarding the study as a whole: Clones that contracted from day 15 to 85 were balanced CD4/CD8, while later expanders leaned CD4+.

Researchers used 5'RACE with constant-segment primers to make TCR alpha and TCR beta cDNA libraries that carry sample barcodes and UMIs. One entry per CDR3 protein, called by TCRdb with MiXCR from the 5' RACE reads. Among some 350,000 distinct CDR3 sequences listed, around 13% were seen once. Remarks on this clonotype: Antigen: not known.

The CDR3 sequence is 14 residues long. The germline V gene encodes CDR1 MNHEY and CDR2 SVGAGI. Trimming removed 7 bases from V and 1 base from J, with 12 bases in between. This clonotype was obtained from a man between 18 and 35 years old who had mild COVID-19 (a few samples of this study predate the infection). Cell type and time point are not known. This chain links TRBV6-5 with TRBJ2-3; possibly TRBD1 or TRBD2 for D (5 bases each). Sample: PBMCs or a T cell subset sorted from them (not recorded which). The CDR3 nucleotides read TGTGCCAGCACCGACGTGGGGGGCACAGATACGCAGTATTTT. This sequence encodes CASTDVGGTDTQYF.